This T cell receptor (beta chain) comes out of a study of T-cell reconstitution after alpha-beta-depleted transplantation in children. Broader study findings: T cells produced anew were the main source of T-cell counts and diversity one year after transplant. Where alpha-beta T cells came from about two months after transplant was reportedly several hundred expanded graft clones. In some patients, recipient T cells and intrathymic progenitors surviving conditioning explained high day-60 diversity.

Comments on this clonotype: Antigen: not known.

CDR1 and CDR2 from the germline V gene are SNHLY and FYNNEI. This CDR3 is 11 amino acids long. Trimming took 8 bases from V and 4 from J, leaving 8 bases between them. It was with unique molecular identifiers that the TCRbeta library was prepared. TCRdb analysed the PCR reads with MiXCR anew, one entry per CDR3 protein. Found here are hundreds of thousands of distinct CDR3 sequences, 16% of them singletons; the top ten hold around 4.5%. The receptor's source is a male patient younger than 18 who had a stem cell transplant for acute lymphoblastic leukemia, so the T cells may come from the graft donor. Source: PBMCs, mostly from graft donor cells, taken 360 days after TCRalphabeta/CD19-depleted stem cell transplant. V and J are TRBV2 and TRBJ2-5, with a tentative D call TRBD2 (5 bases). The CDR3 loop is CASDRGETQYF. The CDR3 DNA reads TGTGCCAGCGACCGGGGAGAGACCCAGTACTTC.